A single sample is the source of the 5 T cell receptor beta chains below, sequenced in a study of Ad26.COV2.S vaccination and SARS-CoV-2 variants. The protocol was immunoSEQ multiplex PCR, while the TCRdb copy is restricted to in-frame clones and leaves out a portion. The data show 200,000 to 300,000 clones, around 87% seen once. As for treatment: approximately 18 received Ad26.COV2.S at low or high dose, single or two shots; about five received placebo; per-sample allocation not given. Sample collection was performed on day 63 after the first vaccine or placebo injection. Sequencing used peripheral blood, obtained in a trial of Ad26.COV2.S vaccine versus placebo. Receptors were obtained from a person between 18 and 65 years old who received the Ad26.COV2.S COVID-19 vaccine or a placebo.

V usage is TRBV12-5 and J usage is TRBJ2-1; perhaps TRBD2 as D (5 bases). CDR3 length equals 14 residues. Germline CDR1 is LGHNT and CDR2 is FRNRAP. Trimming pared 4 bases from V and 9 bases from J, leaving 16 bases between. The CDR3 reads CASGSGRGLGEQFF. CDR3 DNA: TGTGCTAGTGGTTCGGGCCGGGGATTGGGTGAGCAGTTCTTC. The full variable domain, rest sourced from reference TRBV12-5 and TRBJ2-1, is DARVTQTPRHKVTEMGQEVTMRCQPILGHNTVFWYRQTMMQGLELLAYFRNRAPLDDSGMPKDRFSAEMPDATLATLKIQPSEPRDSAVYFCASGSGRGLGEQFFGPGTRLTVL.

CDR3 nucleotide sequence: TGTGCCAGCAGCGGTCCGGGCCCGCCTTACGAGCAGTACTTC. This gives the protein CASSGPGPPYEQYF. The chain combines TRBV7-2 with TRBJ2-7; D is undetermined. CDR1 and CDR2 (germline): SGHTA, FQGNSA. This CDR3 has 14 residues. V gave up 5 bases and J gave up 4 bases, with 15 bases separating them. The full variable domain, its missing parts supplied by reference TRBV7-2 and TRBJ2-7, is GAGVSQSPSNKVTEKGKDVELRCDPISGHTALYWYRQSLGQGLEFLIYFQGNSAPDKSGLPSDRFSAERTGGSVSTLTIQRTQQEDSAVYLCASSGPGPPYEQYFGPGTRLTVT.

The chain employs TRBV5-1 and TRBJ1-4; 7 nucleotides line up with TRBD1. The CDR3 totals 16 residues. V dropped 5 bases and J dropped 3; count of bases not matched to a gene: 10. Per germline, CDR1 SGHRS and CDR2 YFSETQ. The CDR3 nucleotides read TGCGCCAGCAGTCACAGCAGGGGGGGAGCTAATGAAAAACTGTTTTTT. Translating gives CASSHSRGGANEKLFF.

The chain combines TRBV18 with TRBJ2-1; 10 bases map to TRBD1. V lost 4 bases to trimming and J lost 8 bases; unmatched junction nucleotides: 2. From germline, CDR1 is KGHSH and CDR2 LQKENI. The CDR3 length is 13 residues. The CDR3 nucleotides read TGTGCCAGCTCACGGGGACAGGGGTATGAGCAGTTCTTC. Translating gives CASSRGQGYEQFF.

The V gene is TRBV6-5, the J gene TRBJ2-7; maybe TRBD1 (5 bases). This CDR3 spans 13 amino acids. From germline, CDR1 is MNHEY and CDR2 SVGAGI. The V end lost 4 bases, the J end lost 0 bases, and 7 bases lay between the germline ends. CDR3 region: CASSSGYSYEQYF. The CDR3 DNA sequence: TGTGCCAGCAGTTCAGGGTACTCCTACGAGCAGTACTTC.